Following are 7 T cell receptor beta chains from one sample sequenced in a study of shared clonotypes between healthy human individuals. Positively selected for CCR7, the CD45RO-negative cells used as naive CD8 cells excluded terminally differentiated effector memory CD45RA+ cells. Clones were read by immunoSEQ multiplex PCR, and TCRdb kept only the in-frame ones, dropping some. This table holds over 2 million clones, roughly 95% found once. Sample: naive CD8+ T cells sorted from blood. These receptors were taken from a man between 18 and 29 years old in good health.

The chain has TRBV28 and TRBJ1-2; D gene uncertain. Germline V lookup: CDR1 MDHEN, CDR2 SYDVKM. Trimming removed 6 bases from V and 6 bases from J, with 17 bases in between. The CDR3 extends over 14 amino acids. The CDR3 region is CASSLWATRNGYTF. Written as DNA, the CDR3 is TGTGCCAGCAGCCTATGGGCGACGCGAAATGGCTACACCTTC.

This chain joins TRBV7-6 and TRBJ2-7, with D tentatively TRBD1 or TRBD2 (5 bases each). In germline, CDR1 is SGHVS, CDR2 FNYEAQ. This CDR3 contains 13 residues. V lost 4 bases and J lost 5, with 12 bases in between. CDR3 nucleotides: TGTGCCAGCAGCTGGGGACGGGGAAACGAGCAGTACTTC. Its protein product is CASSWGRGNEQYF.

The V gene is TRBV7-9, the J gene TRBJ2-3; D gene unclear. Per germline, CDR1 SEHNR and CDR2 FQNEAQ (reference sequence). The CDR3 totals 14 residues. Trimming took off 3 bases at V and 1 base at J, with 8 bases between the two ends. CDR3 amino acids: CASSFWSGTDTQYF. CDR3 in DNA: TGTGCCAGCAGCTTTTGGTCTGGCACAGATACGCAGTATTTT.

The DNA of the CDR3 is TGTGCCAGCAGCTTTTTCCAAGCGGGGGCCCCCGAGCAGTACTTC. Amino acid sequence: CASSFFQAGAPEQYF. This chain uses TRBV7-9 with TRBJ2-7, with 8 bases aligning to TRBD2. J lost 6 bases, V lost 3 bases, and 10 bases had no gene match. CDR1 SEHNR and CDR2 FQNEAQ come from the germline V gene (reference sequence). The CDR3 spans 15 residues.

J is TRBJ1-1 and V is TRBV5-6; possibly TRBD1 for D (5 bases). Trimming took off 1 base at V and 0 bases at J, with 10 bases between the two ends. CDR3 length: 15 amino acids. The germline V gene has CDR1 SGHDT and CDR2 YYEEEE. The CDR3 DNA reads TGTGCCAGCAGCTTGCCCACAGGAGTGAACACTGAAGCTTTCTTT. Encoded protein: CASSLPTGVNTEAFF.

This sequence joins TRBV29-1 and TRBJ2-3; perhaps TRBD2 as D (5 bases). The CDR3 is 14 residues long. V dropped 3 bases and J dropped 2 bases, with 12 bases sitting between them. Germline assignment: CDR1 SQVTM and CDR2 ANQGSEA. This CDR3 reads CSVDQRGLTDTQYF. For the CDR3, the DNA is TGCAGCGTTGACCAGAGAGGACTCACAGATACGCAGTATTTT.

In this sample, this clone turned up once. This chain joins TRBV4-1 and TRBJ2-5, with unresolved D. TRBJ2-7 matches the DNA end more closely, so the J call is doubtful. Germline values: CDR1 MGHRA, CDR2 YSYEKL. The CDR3 has 13 residues. CDR3 amino acids: CASSQSRRDEQYF. DNA of the CDR3: TGCGCCAGCAGCCAGTCGAGGAGAGACGAGCAGTACTTC.